This T cell receptor (beta chain) originates from a study of Ad26.COV2.S vaccination and SARS-CoV-2 variants. Treatment given: around 19 received Ad26.COV2.S at low or high dose, single or two shots; several received placebo; per-sample allocation not given. Day 63 after the first injection of vaccine or placebo was the sampling time. Germline V gene data show CDR1 as GTSNPN and CDR2 as SVGIG (reference sequence). The J segment lost 2 bases and the V segment lost 7 bases, leaving 5 bases of the junction unmatched. The CDR3 runs 15 residues. Some clones are missing from TCRdb's copy, which holds only in-frame ones; the method was immunoSEQ multiplex PCR. The sample has 380,000 or so clones; around 89% are singletons.

V gene TRBV30 combines with J gene TRBJ2-1, with 13 nucleotides matching TRBD2. The TCR sequence derives from a person aged 18-60 years who received the Ad26.COV2.S COVID-19 vaccine or a placebo. Here the sequenced sample was peripheral blood, taken in a trial of Ad26.COV2.S vaccine versus placebo. CDR3 region: CALRTSGGAYNEQFF. In nucleotides, the CDR3 is TGTGCCTTAAGGACTAGCGGGGGTGCCTACAATGAGCAGTTCTTC.